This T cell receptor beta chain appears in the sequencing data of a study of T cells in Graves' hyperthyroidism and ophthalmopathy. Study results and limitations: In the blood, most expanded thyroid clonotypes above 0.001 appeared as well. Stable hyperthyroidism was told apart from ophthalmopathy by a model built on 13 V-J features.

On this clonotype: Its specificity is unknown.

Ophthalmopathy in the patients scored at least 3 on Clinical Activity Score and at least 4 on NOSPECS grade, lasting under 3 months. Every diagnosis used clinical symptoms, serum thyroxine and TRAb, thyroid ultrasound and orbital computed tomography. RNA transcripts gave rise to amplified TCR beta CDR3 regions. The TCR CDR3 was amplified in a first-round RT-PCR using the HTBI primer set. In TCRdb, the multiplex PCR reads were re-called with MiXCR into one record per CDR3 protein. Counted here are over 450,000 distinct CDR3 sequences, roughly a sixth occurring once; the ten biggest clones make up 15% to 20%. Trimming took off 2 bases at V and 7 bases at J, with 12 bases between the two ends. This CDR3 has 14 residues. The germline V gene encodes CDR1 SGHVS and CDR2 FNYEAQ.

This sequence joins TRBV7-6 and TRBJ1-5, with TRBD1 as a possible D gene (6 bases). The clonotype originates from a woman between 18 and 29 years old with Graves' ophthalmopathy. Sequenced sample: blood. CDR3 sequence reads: CASSLYGGGQPQHF. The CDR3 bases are TGTGCCAGCAGCTTATATGGGGGCGGGCAGCCCCAGCATTTT.